Only a few counts were recorded for the clone carrying this T cell receptor (beta chain). Described treatment: oral pan-JAK inhibitor, 5-10 mg twice daily. These data are taken from a study of CD8+ T cells in alopecia areata. RNA extraction and reverse transcription yielded cDNA as sequencing template. TCRdb's copy holds only in-frame clones and misses some; the assay was immunoSEQ multiplex PCR. The sample consists of 180,000 or so clones, roughly 60% of them appearing once. The TCR was taken from a human donor with alopecia areata. The sequencing here drew on CD4+ T cells sorted from blood, taken at week 24, from a patient treated with tofacitinib.

The CDR3 coding sequence is TGTGCCTGGAGACAGAGGAACACTGAAGCTTTCTTT. It specifies CAWRQRNTEAFF. The chain recombines TRBV30 with TRBJ1-1, with no clear D. The CDR3 extends over 12 amino acids. The V end lost 3 bases, the J end lost 1 base, and 6 bases lay between the germline ends. Germline values: CDR1 GTSNPN, CDR2 SVGIG (reference sequence).